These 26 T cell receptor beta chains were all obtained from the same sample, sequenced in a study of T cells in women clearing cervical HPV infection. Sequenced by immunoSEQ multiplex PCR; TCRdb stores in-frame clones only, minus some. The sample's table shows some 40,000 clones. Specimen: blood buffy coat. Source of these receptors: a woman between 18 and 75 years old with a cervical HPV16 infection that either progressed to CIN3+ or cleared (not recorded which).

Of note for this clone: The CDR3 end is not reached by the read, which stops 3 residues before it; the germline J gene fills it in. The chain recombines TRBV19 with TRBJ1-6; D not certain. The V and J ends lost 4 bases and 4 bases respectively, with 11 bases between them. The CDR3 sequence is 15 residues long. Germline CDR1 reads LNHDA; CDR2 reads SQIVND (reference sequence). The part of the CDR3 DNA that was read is TGTGCCAGTAGTAAAGGCGGGTTTTATAATTCACCC. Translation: CASSKGGFYNSP. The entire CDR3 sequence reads CASSKGGFYNSPLHF.

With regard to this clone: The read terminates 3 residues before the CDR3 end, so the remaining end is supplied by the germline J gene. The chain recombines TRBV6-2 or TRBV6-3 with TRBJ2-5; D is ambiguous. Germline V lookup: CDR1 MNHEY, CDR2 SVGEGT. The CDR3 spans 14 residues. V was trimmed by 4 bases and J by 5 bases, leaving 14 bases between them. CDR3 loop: CASSLRNLAETQYF. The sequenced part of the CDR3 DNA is TGTGCCAGCAGTTTACGAAACCTCGCGGAGACC.

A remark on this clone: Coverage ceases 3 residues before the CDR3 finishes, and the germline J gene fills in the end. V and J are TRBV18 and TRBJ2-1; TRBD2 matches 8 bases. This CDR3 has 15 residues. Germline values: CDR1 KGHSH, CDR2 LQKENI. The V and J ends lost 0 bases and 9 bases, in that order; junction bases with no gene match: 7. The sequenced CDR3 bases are TGTGCCAGCTCACCACCAAGCGGGAGAGGTGGTGAG. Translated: CASSPPSGRGGE. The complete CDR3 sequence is CASSPPSGRGGEQFF. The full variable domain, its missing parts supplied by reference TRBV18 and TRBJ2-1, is NAGVMQNPRHLVRRRGQEARLRCSPMKGHSHVYWYRQLPEEGLKFMVYLQKENIIDESGMPKERFSAEFPKEGPSILRIQQVVRGDSAAYFCASSPPSGRGGEQFFGPGTRLTVL.

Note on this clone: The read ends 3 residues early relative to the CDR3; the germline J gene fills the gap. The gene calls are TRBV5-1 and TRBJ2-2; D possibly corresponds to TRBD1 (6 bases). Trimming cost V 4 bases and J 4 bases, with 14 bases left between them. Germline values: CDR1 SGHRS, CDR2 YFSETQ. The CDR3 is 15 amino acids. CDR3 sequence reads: CASSPLTGITGELFF. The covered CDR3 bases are TGCGCCAGCAGCCCCCTTACAGGGATCACCGGGGAG. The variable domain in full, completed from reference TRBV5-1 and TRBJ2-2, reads KAGVTQTPRYLIKTRGQQVTLSCSPISGHRSVSWYQQTPGQGLQFLFEYFSETQRNKGNFPGRFSGRQFSNSRSEMNVSTLELGDSALYLCASSPLTGITGELFFGEGSRLTVL.

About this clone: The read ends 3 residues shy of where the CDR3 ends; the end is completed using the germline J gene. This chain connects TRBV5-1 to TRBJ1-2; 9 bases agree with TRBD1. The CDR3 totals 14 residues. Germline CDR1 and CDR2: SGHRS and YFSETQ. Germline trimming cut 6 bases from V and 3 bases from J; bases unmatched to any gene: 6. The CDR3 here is CASNIGTGYYGYTF. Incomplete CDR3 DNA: TGCGCCAGCAACATTGGGACAGGGTACTATGGC.

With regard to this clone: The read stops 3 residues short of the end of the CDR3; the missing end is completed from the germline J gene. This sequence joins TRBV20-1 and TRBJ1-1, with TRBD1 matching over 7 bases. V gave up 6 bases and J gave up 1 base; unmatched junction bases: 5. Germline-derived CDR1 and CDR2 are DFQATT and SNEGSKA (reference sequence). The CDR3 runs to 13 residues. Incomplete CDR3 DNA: TGCAGTGCGCCACAGGGGTGGAACACTGAA. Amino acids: CSAPQGWNTE. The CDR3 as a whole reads CSAPQGWNTEAFF.

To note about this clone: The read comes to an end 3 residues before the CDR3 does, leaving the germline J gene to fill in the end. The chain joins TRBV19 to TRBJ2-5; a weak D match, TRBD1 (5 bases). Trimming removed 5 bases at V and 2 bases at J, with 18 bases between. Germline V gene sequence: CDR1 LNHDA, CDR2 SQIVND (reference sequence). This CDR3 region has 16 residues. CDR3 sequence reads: CASSPRKGSRQETQYF. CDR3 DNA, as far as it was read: TGTGCCAGTAGTCCAAGAAAGGGGTCGCGGCAAGAGACC.

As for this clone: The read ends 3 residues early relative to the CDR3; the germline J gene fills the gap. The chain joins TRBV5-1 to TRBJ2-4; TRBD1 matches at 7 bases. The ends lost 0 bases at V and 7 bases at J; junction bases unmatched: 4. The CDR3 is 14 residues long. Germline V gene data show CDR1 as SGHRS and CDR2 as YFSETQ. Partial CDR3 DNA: TGCGCCAGCAGCTTGGACCCCAGGGGGAACATT. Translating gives CASSLDPRGNI. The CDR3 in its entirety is CASSLDPRGNIQYF.

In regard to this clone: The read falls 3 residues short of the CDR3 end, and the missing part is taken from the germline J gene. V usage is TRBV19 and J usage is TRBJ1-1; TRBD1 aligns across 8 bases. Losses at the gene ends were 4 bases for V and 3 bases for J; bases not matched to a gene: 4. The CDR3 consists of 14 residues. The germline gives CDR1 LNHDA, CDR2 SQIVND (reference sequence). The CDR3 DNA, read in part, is TGTGCCAGTAGTACTCAGGGGGCCGACACTGAA. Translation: CASSTQGADTE. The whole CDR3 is CASSTQGADTEAFF.

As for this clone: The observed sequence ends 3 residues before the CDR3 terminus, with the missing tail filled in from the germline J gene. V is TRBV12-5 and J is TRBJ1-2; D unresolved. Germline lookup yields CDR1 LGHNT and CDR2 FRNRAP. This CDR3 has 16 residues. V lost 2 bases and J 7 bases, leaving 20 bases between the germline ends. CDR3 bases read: TGTGCTAGTGGTTTGCCTTTATTCGGGGTAATGGGTGGC. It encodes CASGLPLFGVMGG. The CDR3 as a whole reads CASGLPLFGVMGGYTF.

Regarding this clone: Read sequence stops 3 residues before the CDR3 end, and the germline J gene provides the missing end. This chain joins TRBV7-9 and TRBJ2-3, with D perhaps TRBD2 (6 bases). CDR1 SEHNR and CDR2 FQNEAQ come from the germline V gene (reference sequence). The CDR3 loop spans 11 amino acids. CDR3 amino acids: CASYSGETQYF. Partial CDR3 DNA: TGTGCCAGCTACTCGGGGGAGACG.

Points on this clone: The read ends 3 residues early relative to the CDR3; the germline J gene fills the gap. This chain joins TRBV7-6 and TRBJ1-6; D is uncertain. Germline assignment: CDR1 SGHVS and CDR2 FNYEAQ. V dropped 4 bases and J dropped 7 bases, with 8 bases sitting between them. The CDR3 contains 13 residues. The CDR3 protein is CASSSSLNSPLHF. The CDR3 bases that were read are TGTGCCAGCAGCTCCTCGTTGAATTCACCC.

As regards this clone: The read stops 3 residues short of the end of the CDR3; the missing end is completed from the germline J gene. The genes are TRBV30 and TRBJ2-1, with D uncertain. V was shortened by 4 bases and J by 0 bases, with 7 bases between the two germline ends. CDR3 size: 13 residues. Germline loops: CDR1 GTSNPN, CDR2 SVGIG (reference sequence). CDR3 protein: CAWIKASYNEQFF. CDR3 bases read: TGTGCCTGGATCAAGGCCTCCTACAATGAG.

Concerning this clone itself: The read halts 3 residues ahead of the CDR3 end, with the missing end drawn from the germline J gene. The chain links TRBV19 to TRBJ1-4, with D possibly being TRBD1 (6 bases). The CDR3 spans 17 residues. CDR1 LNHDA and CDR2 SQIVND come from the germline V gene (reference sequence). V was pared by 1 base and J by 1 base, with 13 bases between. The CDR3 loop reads CASSIVGGGRTNEKLFF. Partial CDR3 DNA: TGTGCCAGTAGTATAGTAGGAGGGGGAAGAACTAATGAAAAA.

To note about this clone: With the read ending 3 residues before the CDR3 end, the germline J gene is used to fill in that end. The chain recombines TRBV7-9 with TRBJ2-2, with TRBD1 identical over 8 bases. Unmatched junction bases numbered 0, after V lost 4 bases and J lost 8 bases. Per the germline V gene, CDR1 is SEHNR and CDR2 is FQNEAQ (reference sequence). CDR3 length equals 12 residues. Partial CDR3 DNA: TGTGCCAGCAGCTGGGACAGGGGGGAG. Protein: CASSWDRGE. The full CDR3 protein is CASSWDRGELFF.

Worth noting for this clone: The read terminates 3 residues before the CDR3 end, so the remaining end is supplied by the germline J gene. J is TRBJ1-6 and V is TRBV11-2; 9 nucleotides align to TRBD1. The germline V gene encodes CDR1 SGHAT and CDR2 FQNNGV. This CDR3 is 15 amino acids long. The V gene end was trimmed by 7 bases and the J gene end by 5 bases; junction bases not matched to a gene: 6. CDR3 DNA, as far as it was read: TGTGCCAGCAAACCCCGGACAGGGGATAATTCACCC. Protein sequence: CASKPRTGDNSP. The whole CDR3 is CASKPRTGDNSPLHF.

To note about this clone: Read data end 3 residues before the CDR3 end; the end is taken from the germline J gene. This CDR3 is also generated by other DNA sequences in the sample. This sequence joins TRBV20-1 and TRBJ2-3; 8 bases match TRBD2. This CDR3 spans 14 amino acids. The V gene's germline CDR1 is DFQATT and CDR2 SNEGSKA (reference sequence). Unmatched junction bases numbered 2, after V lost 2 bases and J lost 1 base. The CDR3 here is CSARLAGGTDTQYF. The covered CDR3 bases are TGCAGTGCTAGACTAGCGGGCGGCACAGATACG.

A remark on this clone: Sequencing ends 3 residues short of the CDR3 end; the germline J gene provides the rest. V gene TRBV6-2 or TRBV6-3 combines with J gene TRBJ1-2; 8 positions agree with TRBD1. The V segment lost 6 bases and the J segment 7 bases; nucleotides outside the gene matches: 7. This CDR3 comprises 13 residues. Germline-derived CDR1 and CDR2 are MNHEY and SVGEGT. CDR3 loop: CASSPSGGFGYTF. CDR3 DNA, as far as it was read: TGTGCCAGCAGCCCATCAGGGGGCTTTGGC.

The DNA read from the CDR3 is TGTGCCAGTACCTGGGGGCCCTGGACAGGGAATGGC. This translates into CASTWGPWTGNG. The whole CDR3 sequence is CASTWGPWTGNGYTF. The gene calls are TRBV19 and TRBJ1-2; 8 bases map to TRBD1. The CDR3 goes on 3 residues after the read ends, and that part is filled in from the germline J gene. J was trimmed by 6 bases and V by 7 bases; bases with no gene match: 13. The CDR3 extends over 15 amino acids. CDR1 and CDR2 (germline): LNHDA, SQIVND (reference sequence).

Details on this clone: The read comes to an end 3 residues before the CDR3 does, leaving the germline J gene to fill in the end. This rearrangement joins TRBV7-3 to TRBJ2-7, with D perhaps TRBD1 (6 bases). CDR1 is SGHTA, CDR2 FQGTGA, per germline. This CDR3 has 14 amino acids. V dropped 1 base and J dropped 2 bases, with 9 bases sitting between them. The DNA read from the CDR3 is TGTGCCAGCAGCTTAAGGCCAGGGGCCTACGAG. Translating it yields CASSLRPGAYE. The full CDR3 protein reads CASSLRPGAYEQYF.

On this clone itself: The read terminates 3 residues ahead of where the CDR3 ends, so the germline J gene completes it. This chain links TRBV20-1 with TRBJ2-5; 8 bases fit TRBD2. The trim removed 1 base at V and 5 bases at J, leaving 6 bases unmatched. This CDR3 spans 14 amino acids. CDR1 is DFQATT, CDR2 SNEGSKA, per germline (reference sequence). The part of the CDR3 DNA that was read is TGCAGTGCTAGAGTCGGGGGGGCACCCGAGACC. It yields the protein CSARVGGAPET. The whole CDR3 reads CSARVGGAPETQYF.

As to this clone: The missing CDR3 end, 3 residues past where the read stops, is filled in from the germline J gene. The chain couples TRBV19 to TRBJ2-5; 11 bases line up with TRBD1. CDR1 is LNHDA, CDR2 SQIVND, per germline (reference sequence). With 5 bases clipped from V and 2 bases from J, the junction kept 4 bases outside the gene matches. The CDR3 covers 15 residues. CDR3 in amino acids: CASSDGTGGQETQYF. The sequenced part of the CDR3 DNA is TGTGCCAGTAGTGATGGGACAGGGGGACAAGAGACC.

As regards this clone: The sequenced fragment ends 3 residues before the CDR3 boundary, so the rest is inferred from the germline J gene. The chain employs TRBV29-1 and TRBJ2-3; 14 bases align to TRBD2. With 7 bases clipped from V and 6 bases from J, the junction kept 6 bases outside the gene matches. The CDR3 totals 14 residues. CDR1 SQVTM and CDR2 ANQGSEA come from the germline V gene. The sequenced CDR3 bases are TGCAGCGCCCGACTAGCGGGGGGGAGTGATACG. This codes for CSARLAGGSDT. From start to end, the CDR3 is CSARLAGGSDTQYF.

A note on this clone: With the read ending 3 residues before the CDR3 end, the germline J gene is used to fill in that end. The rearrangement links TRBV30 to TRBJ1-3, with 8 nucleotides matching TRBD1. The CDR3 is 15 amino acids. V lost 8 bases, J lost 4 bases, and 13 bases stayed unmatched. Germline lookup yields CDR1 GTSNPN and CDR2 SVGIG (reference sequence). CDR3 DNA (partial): TGTGCCCCCGCCGCCCCACAGGGGGGGGGAAACACC. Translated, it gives CAPAAPQGGGNT. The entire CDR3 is CAPAAPQGGGNTIYF.

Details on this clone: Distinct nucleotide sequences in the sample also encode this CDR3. Incomplete CDR3 DNA: TGTGCCAGCTCACCGGCGGGGGCTGGAAACACC. The encoded protein is CASSPAGAGNT. The full CDR3 sequence reads CASSPAGAGNTIYF. The chain employs TRBV18 and TRBJ1-3, with D tentatively TRBD1 (5 bases). The read ends 3 residues early relative to the CDR3; the germline J gene fills the gap. CDR3 length equals 14 residues. Germline V CDR1 and CDR2: KGHSH, LQKENI. Trimming pared 3 bases from V and 2 bases from J, leaving 8 bases between.

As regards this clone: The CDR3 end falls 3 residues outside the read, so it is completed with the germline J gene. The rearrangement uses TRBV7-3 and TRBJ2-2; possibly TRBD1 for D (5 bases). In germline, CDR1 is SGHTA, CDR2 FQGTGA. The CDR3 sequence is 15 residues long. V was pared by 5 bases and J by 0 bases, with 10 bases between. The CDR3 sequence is CASSQGVTNTGELFF. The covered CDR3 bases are TGTGCCAGCAGCCAAGGGGTCACGAACACCGGGGAG.